The clone carrying this TCR beta chain was observed once. Its cognate antigen is unknown. The CDR3 is 15 residues long. Germline V gives CDR1 SGHRS, CDR2 YFSETQ. J lost 1 base, V lost 1 base, and 4 bases had no gene match. The sample comes from a study of vaccination effects on CD4 cells after COVID-19. Study-wide context: The second dose preceded post-vaccine samples by a median of 72 days. General study points: Cross-reactivity toward common cold coronaviruses was confined to only 1 of 255 vaccine-induced clones in healthy vaccinees.

TCRdb keeps only in-frame clones here, not all; method: immunoSEQ multiplex PCR. The sample has about 27,000 clones, about 80% seen once. Sequencing was preceded by expansion of antigen-specific CD4+ T cells with viral peptide pools in the ViraFEST assay. Cells that had been cultured for roughly eleven days were the source of isolated CD4+ T cells. Each participant was given two doses of one vaccine (BNT162b2 or mRNA-1273). No vaccinee had earlier SARS-CoV-2 infection, and nucleocapsid antibodies were negative. Wells each received two million PBMC, cultured with 10 IU/ml IL-2 and 8.5 to 10 ug/ml peptides.

The receptor was derived from a human donor who received a COVID-19 vaccine. Some clones in this sample may be carry-over from other donors' samples. Sequencing used CD4+ T cells from PBMCs cultured with HCoV-NL63 spike peptides, obtained after COVID-19 vaccination. The genes are TRBV5-1 and TRBJ1-1, with 7 bases lining up with TRBD1. The CDR3 DNA follows: TGCGCCAGCAGCTTGTTGGGACAGCAGAACACTGAAGCTTTCTTT. Residues: CASSLLGQQNTEAFF.